This TCR beta chain stems from a study of cytomegalovirus exposure and HLA in healthy donors. CDR3 size: 15 residues. Germline lookup yields CDR1 MGHRA and CDR2 YSYEKL. V was cut by 0 bases and J by 5 bases, with 11 bases left in between. 60 Vbeta and 13 Jbeta primers were used in PCR. Measured with immunoSEQ multiplex PCR; TCRdb has only the in-frame clones, and not every one. In the table there are approximately 190,000 clones, more than 75% of which are singletons. Study-level points and caveats: TCR beta chains numbering 164 were designated cytomegalovirus-associated.

A remark on this clone: The antigen is undetermined.

The chain carries TRBV4-1 and TRBJ1-5, with D unresolved. The source of this sequence is a woman aged 30 to 39 in good health and CMV-seropositive. The sequenced sample was PBMCs. CDR3 sequence reads: CASSQDLADYQPQHF. CDR3 nucleotides: TGCGCCAGCAGCCAAGATCTGGCAGATTATCAGCCCCAGCATTTT.